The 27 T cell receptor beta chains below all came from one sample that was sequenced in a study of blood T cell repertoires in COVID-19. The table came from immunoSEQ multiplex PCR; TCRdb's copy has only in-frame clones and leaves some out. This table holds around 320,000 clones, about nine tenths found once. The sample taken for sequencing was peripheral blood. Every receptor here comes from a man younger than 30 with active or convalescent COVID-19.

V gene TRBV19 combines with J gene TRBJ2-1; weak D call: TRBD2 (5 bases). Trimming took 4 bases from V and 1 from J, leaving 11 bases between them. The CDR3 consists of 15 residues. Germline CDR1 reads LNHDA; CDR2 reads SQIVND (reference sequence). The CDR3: CASSSRSGSYNEQFF. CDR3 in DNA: TGTGCCAGTAGTAGCCGTTCGGGGTCCTACAATGAGCAGTTCTTC.

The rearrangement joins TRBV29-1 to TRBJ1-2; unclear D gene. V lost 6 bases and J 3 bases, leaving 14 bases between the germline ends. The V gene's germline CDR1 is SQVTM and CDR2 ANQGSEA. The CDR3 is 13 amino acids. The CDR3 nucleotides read TGCAGCGTGCCCCGGACGGACTACTATGGCTACACCTTC. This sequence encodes CSVPRTDYYGYTF.

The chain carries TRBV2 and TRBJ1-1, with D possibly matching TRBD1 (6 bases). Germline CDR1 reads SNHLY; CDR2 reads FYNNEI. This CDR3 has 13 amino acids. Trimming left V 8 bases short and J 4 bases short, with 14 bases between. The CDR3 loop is CASDTGSSTEAFF. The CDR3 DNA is TGTGCCAGCGACACAGGGTCCTCCACTGAAGCTTTCTTT.

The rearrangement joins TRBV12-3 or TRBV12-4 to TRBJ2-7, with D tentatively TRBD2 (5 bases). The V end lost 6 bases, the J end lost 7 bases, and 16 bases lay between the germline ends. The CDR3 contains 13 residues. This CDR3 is CASSLVDSAEQYF. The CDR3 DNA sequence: TGTGCCAGCAGCCTGGTGGACTCCGCTGAGCAGTACTTC.

The CDR3 reads CASSYLAGAAYEQYF. The CDR3, as DNA: TGTGCCAGCAGCTACCTAGCGGGGGCCGCCTACGAGCAGTACTTC. The chain is built from TRBV7-6 and TRBJ2-7, with 10 bases matching TRBD2. Germline V gene sequence: CDR1 SGHVS, CDR2 FNYEAQ. The CDR3 is made up of 15 amino acids. The junction had 5 bases not matched to a gene; V was cut back by 4 bases and J by 2 bases.

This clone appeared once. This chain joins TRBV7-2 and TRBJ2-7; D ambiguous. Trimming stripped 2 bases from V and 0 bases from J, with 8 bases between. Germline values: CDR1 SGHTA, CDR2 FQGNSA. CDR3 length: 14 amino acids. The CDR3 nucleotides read TGTGCCAGCAGCTTATCCCCTACCTCCTACGAGCAGTACTTC. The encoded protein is CASSLSPTSYEQYF.

CDR3: CASSFLRGDEKLFF. The CDR3 coding sequence is TGTGCCAGCAGTTTCCTTCGGGGGGATGAAAAACTGTTTTTT. The chain couples TRBV28 to TRBJ1-4; D might be TRBD1 (5 bases). The germline CDR1 and CDR2 sequences are MDHEN and SYDVKM. This CDR3 comprises 14 residues. V lost 3 bases and J 6 bases, leaving 11 bases between the germline ends.

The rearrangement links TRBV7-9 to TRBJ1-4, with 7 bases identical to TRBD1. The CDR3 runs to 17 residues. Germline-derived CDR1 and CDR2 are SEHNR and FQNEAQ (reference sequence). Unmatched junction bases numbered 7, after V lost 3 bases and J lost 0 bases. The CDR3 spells CASSFFQGVATNEKLFF. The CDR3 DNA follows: TGTGCCAGCAGCTTTTTCCAGGGGGTTGCAACTAATGAAAAACTGTTTTTT.

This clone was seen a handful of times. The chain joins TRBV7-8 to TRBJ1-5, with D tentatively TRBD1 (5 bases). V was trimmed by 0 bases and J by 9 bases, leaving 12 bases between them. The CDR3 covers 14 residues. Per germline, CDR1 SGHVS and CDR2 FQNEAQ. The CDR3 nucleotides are TGTGCCAGCAGCTTAGCGAGAAAGGGGTGGCCCCAGCATTTT. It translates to CASSLARKGWPQHF.

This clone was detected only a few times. CDR3 bases: TGTGCCACCTCCCCCGGGACAGGGAGATACGAGCAGTACTTC. Amino acids: CATSPGTGRYEQYF. The chain couples TRBV19 to TRBJ2-7, with TRBD1 matching over 9 bases. CDR3 length: 14 amino acids. J lost 4 bases, V lost 10 bases, and 11 bases had no gene match. Germline V gene data show CDR1 as LNHDA and CDR2 as SQIVND (reference sequence).

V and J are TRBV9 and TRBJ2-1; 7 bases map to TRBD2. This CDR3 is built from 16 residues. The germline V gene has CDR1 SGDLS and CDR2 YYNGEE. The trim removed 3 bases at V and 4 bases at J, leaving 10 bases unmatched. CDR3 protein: CASSGGSGGIYNEQFF. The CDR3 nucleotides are TGTGCCAGCAGCGGGGGATCCGGGGGGATATACAATGAGCAGTTCTTC.

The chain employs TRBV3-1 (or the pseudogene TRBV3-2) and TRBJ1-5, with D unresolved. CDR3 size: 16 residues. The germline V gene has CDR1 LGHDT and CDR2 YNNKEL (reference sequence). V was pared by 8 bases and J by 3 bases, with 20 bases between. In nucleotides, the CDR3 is TGTGCCAGCTTTCGCGGCCATATCATGTACAATCAGCCCCAGCATTTT. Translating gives CASFRGHIMYNQPQHF.

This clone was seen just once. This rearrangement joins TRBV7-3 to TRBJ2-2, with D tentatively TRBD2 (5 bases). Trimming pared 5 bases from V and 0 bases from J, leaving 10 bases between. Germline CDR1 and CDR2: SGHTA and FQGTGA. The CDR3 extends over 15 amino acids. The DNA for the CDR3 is TGTGCCAGCAGCCCGAGCGGAGCGAACACCGGGGAGCTGTTTTTT. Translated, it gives CASSPSGANTGELFF.

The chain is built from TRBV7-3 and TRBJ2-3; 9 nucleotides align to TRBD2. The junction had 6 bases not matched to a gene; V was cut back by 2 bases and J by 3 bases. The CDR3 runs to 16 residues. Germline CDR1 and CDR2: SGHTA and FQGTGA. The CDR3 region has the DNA TGTGCCAGCAGCTTAGATGGCCTAGCGGGAACAGATACGCAGTATTTT. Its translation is CASSLDGLAGTDTQYF. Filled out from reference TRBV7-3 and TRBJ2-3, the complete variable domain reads GAGVSQTPSNKVTEKGKYVELRCDPISGHTALYWYRQSLGQGPEFLIYFQGTGAADDSGLPNDRFFAVRPEGSVSTLKIQRTERGDSAVYLCASSLDGLAGTDTQYFGPGTRLTVL.

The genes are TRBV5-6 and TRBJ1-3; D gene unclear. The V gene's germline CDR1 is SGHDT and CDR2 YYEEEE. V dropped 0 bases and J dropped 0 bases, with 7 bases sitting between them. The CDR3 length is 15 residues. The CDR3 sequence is CASSLGQNSGNTIYF. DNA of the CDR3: TGTGCCAGCAGCTTGGGTCAGAACTCTGGAAACACCATATATTTT. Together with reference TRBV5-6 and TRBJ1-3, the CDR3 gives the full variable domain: DAGVTQSPTHLIKTRGQQVTLRCSPKSGHDTVSWYQQALGQGPQFIFQYYEEEERQRGNFPDRFSGHQFPNYSSELNVNALLLGDSALYLCASSLGQNSGNTIYFGEGSWLTVV.

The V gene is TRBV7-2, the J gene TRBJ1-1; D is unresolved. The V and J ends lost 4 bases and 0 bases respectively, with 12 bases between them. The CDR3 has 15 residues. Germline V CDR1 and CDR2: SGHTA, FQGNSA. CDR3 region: CASSYAPALNTEAFF. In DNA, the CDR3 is TGTGCCAGCAGCTACGCCCCAGCGCTGAACACTGAAGCTTTCTTT.

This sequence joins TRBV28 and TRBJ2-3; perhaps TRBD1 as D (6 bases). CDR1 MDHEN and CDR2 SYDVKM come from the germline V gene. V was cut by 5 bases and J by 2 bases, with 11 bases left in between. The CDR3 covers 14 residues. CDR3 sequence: CASSGDIPTDTQYF. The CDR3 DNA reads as TGTGCCAGCAGTGGGGACATACCCACAGATACGCAGTATTTT.

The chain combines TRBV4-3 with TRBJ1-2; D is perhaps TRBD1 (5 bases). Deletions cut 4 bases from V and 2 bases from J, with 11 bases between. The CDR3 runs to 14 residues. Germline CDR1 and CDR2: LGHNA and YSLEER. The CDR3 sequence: CASSPWGTNYGYTF. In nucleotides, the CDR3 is TGCGCCAGCAGCCCGTGGGGCACCAACTATGGCTACACCTTC.

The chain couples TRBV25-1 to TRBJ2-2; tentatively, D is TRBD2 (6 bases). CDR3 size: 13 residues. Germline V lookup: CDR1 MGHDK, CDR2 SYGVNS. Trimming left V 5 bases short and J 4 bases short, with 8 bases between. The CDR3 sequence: CASSREFTGELFF. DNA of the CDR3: TGTGCCAGCAGTCGGGAGTTCACCGGGGAGCTGTTTTTT.

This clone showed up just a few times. The CDR3 loop reads CASSPVDEKLFF. DNA of the CDR3: TGTGCCAGCAGTCCGGTGGATGAAAAACTGTTTTTT. The V call is TRBV6-2 or TRBV6-3, the J call TRBJ1-4, with D hard to call. The germline gives CDR1 MNHEY, CDR2 SVGEGT. CDR3 size: 12 residues. Trimming took off 5 bases at V and 6 bases at J, with 7 bases between the two ends.

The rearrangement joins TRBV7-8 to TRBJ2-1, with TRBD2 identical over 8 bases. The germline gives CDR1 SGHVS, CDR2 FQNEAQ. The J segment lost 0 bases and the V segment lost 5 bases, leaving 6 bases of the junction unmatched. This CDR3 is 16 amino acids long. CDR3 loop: CASSPSSGISYNEQFF. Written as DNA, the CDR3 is TGTGCCAGCAGCCCGAGTAGCGGGATCTCCTACAATGAGCAGTTCTTC. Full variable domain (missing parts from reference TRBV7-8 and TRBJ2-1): GAGVSQSPRYKVAKRGQDVALRCDPISGHVSLFWYQQALGQGPEFLTYFQNEAQLDKSGLPSDRFFAERPEGSVSTLKIQRTQQEDSAVYLCASSPSSGISYNEQFFGPGTRLTVL.

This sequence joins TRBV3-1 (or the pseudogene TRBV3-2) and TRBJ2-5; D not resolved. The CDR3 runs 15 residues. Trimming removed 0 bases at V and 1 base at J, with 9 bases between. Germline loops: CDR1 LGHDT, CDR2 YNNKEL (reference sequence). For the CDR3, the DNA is TGTGCCAGCAGCCAAGACAGGTCTATCCAAGAGACCCAGTACTTC. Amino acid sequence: CASSQDRSIQETQYF.

CDR3 region: CASSEASGINYNEQFF. The CDR3 DNA is TGTGCCAGCAGTGAAGCTAGCGGAATTAATTACAATGAGCAGTTCTTC. The chain links TRBV6-4 to TRBJ2-1, with TRBD2 matching over 7 bases. The CDR3 has 16 amino acids. V was clipped by 3 bases and J by 4 bases; unmatched bases: 9. The germline gives CDR1 MRHNA, CDR2 SNTAGT.

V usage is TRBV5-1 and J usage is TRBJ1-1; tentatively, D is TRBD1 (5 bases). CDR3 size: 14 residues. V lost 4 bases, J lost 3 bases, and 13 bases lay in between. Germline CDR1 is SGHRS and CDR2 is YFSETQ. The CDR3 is CASSGPDRYTEAFF. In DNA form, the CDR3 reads TGCGCCAGCAGCGGGCCTGACAGATACACTGAAGCTTTCTTT.

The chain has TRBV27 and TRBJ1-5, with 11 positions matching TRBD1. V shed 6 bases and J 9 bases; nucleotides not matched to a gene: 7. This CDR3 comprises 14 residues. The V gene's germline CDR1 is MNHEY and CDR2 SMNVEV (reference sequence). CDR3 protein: CASRPGTGGMPQHF. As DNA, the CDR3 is TGTGCCAGCAGACCCGGGACAGGGGGTATGCCCCAGCATTTT.

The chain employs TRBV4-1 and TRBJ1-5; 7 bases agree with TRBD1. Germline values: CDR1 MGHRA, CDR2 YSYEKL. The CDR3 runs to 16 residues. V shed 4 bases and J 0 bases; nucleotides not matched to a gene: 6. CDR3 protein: CASSRQTGLSNQPQHF. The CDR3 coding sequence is TGCGCCAGCAGCCGCCAGACAGGGCTTAGCAATCAGCCCCAGCATTTT.

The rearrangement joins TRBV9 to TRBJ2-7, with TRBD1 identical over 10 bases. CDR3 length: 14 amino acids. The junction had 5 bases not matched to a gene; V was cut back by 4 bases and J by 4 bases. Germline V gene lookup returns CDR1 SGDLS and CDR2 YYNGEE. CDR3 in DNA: TGTGCCAGCAGCCCCGGGACAGGGGCATACGAGCAGTACTTC. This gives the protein CASSPGTGAYEQYF.